Listed here is a single T cell receptor (beta chain). What it recognizes is unknown. Every donor gave roughly 9.2 milliliters of peripheral blood. Each sample had at least 6 million PBMCs isolated. This sample is drawn from a study of blood T cells in healthy people across ages. Study in general: Per every two T cells, about one barcoded beta molecule was captured by template switching. Whole-study results and caveats: Higher naive T cell percentage went strongly together with higher TCR beta diversity.

Primers used in a second PCR of about 6 to 12 cycles were a sample-barcoded 5' primer and a J-beta primer mix. TCRdb reprocessed the 5' RACE reads with MiXCR, giving one entry per CDR3 protein. The sample holds about 730,000 distinct CDR3 sequences, approximately 43% seen once. Sequencing input: blood. This clonotype was obtained from a woman aged 55-69 years in good health.

Here the CDR3 DNA reads TGTGCCAGCAGCTTAGATCTAGACAGCGGGGAGCTGTTTTTT. The encoded protein is CASSLDLDSGELFF. The chain couples TRBV7-9 to TRBJ2-2; D might be TRBD1 (5 bases). The ends were cut back, 1 base at V and 7 bases at J, with 10 bases in the middle. This CDR3 region has 14 residues. Germline V gene lookup returns CDR1 SEHNR and CDR2 FQNEAQ (reference sequence).